This T cell receptor (beta chain) was recovered during a study of blood T cell repertoires in COVID-19. At the level of the study: Sample material is recorded as cDNA or gDNA derived from T cells, B-cell-depleted T cells, or PBMCs.

The V gene's germline CDR1 is SGHTA and CDR2 FQGNSA. Trimming removed 2 bases at V and 5 bases at J, with 13 bases between. The CDR3 length is 14 residues. Per the authors' pipeline: From reference gene primer amplification, estimates of nucleated cell counts were derived. This table comes from immunoSEQ multiplex PCR, and its TCRdb copy is limited to in-frame clones, with some not included. For V, J and clone size, that table is used; D and trimming come from the DNA. The sample holds about 130,000 clones, about 80% seen once. Participants were aged about 18 to 100 years from 20 to 30 US areas. The chain joins TRBV7-2 to TRBJ2-7; D might be TRBD1 (6 bases). Source material: PBMCs or T cells enriched from blood (not recorded which). The receptor was isolated from a man aged 45-60 years who had recovered from COVID-19. The CDR3 DNA is TGTGCCAGCAGCTTATCTCAGGGGCGAGACGAGCAGTACTTC. This translates into CASSLSQGRDEQYF.